This T cell receptor beta chain was recovered during a study of neoadjuvant anti-PD-1 for oral cavity cancer. Study in general: Non-progressing patients received a fourth nivolumab dose near day 43, then surgery on days 50-56. Study findings and constraints: With a few patients per group, TCR findings need larger cohorts.

The CDR3 consists of 14 residues. The ends were cut back, 5 bases at V and 0 bases at J, with 11 bases in the middle. Germline CDR1 and CDR2: SEHNR and FQNEAQ (reference sequence). Patients had newly diagnosed, untreated stage II-IVA oral cavity squamous cell carcinoma. Here immunoSEQ multiplex PCR was the method, and the copy in TCRdb shows in-frame clones only, minus some. The data show about 7,000 clones, 48% seen once. This clone was detected only a few times. Its specificity is not known. V is TRBV7-9 and J is TRBJ2-7; D remains ambiguous. The sequencing here drew on tumor tissue, taken before nivolumab (anti-PD-1) treatment. The clonotype comes from a person aged 40 to 85 with oral cavity squamous cell carcinoma. The CDR3 DNA reads as TGTGCCAGCAGCCCCCGGTCAGCCTCCTACGAGCAGTACTTC. Amino acid sequence: CASSPRSASYEQYF.